The present entry profiles one T cell receptor (beta chain) with its context. These data originate in a study of blood T cell repertoires in COVID-19. Background on the study: Researchers got acute and convalescent COVID-19 samples from the United States, Italy and Spain. Sources were T cells, B-cell-depleted T cells, or PBMCs; the material itself was cDNA or gDNA.

TCRdb keeps only in-frame clones here, not all; method: immunoSEQ multiplex PCR. The table includes about 64,000 clones, approximately 90% detected once. Either two negative PCRs, clearance, or symptom resolution qualified Cohort 3 donors as recovered. The sequenced sample consisted of PBMCs or T cells enriched from blood (not recorded which). The receptor comes from a woman between 35 and 50 years old who had recovered from COVID-19.

CDR3 in amino acids: CASSPLAVNTEAFF. The CDR3 nucleotides read TGTGCCAGCAGCCCCCTGGCTGTGAACACTGAAGCTTTCTTT. This sequence joins TRBV3-1 (or the pseudogene TRBV3-2) and TRBJ1-1; unclear D gene. V lost 4 bases and J 0 bases, leaving 9 bases between the germline ends. The CDR3 runs 14 residues. CDR1 is LGHDT, CDR2 YNNKEL, per germline (reference sequence).